This TCR beta chain stems from a study of neurological immune-mediated disorders. General study results and limits: No link was found between any clinical or MRI feature and the multiple sclerosis repertoire cluster. One related-CDR3 cluster, found by phylogenetic grouping, held repertoires of 18 of 34 multiple sclerosis patients and is a possible signature.

TCRdb recomputed calls from the 5' RACE reads with MiXCR, one row per CDR3 protein. The profile shows fewer than 60,000 distinct CDR3 sequences, around 3.5% of them singletons. This clonotype was counted at least ten times. Its antigen is as yet unknown. Germline CDR1 is SSHAT and CDR2 is FNYEAQ (reference sequence). The CDR3 runs to 15 residues. Between the trimmed V and J ends, which lost 5 bases and 0 bases, there was a span of 14 bases. Sequenced sample: PBMCs. This TCR came from a man aged 55 to 69 with multiple sclerosis. The chain combines TRBV7-7 with TRBJ2-7; D might be TRBD1 (5 bases). The CDR3 sequence is CASSPTTAPSYEQYF. The CDR3 region has the DNA TGTGCCAGCAGCCCAACGACAGCCCCCTCCTACGAGCAGTACTTC.